Described below is a single T cell receptor (beta chain) sequence and its context. Its specificity is unknown. This sample stems from a study of OX40 agonist ivuxolimab in advanced cancers. Study findings and constraints: Clones of CD4+ and CD8+ blood T cells grew by week 6 at doses of 0.1 to 3.0 mg/kg. Compared with others, partial responders at 0.1-3.0 mg/kg displayed clonal expansion among the lowest.

Clones were sequenced by immunoSEQ multiplex PCR, and TCRdb holds only the in-frame ones, with some missing. The data show tens of thousands of clones, around 91% seen once. Germline values: CDR1 MDHEN, CDR2 SYDVKM. The junction had 7 bases not matched to a gene; V was cut back by 6 bases and J by 4 bases. The CDR3 runs 15 residues. Sequences were derived from CD4+ or CD8+ T cells sorted from blood, sampled in a trial of the OX40 agonist ivuxolimab. This clonotype was sampled from an adult with an advanced solid tumor such as melanoma, head and neck, liver or kidney cancer. The chain joins TRBV28 to TRBJ2-1; 9 bases are shared with TRBD2. CDR3 in amino acids: CASRMVAGAYNEQFF. The CDR3 DNA follows: TGTGCCAGCAGAATGGTAGCGGGAGCATACAATGAGCAGTTCTTC.